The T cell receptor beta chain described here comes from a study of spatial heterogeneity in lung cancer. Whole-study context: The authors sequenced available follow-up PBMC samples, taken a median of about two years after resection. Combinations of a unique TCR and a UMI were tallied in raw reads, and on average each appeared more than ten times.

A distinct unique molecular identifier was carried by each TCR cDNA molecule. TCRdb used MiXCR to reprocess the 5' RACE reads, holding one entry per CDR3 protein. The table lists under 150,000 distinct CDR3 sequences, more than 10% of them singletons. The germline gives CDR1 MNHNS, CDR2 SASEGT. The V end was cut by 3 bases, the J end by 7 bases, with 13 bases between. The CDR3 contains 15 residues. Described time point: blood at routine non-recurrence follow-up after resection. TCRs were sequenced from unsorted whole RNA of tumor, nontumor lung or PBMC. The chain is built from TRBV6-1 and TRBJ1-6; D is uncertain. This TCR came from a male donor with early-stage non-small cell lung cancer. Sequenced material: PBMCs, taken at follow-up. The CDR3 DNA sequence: TGTGCCAGCAGTGATCCCCAAGGCAGGAATTCACCCCTCCACTTT. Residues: CASSDPQGRNSPLHF.